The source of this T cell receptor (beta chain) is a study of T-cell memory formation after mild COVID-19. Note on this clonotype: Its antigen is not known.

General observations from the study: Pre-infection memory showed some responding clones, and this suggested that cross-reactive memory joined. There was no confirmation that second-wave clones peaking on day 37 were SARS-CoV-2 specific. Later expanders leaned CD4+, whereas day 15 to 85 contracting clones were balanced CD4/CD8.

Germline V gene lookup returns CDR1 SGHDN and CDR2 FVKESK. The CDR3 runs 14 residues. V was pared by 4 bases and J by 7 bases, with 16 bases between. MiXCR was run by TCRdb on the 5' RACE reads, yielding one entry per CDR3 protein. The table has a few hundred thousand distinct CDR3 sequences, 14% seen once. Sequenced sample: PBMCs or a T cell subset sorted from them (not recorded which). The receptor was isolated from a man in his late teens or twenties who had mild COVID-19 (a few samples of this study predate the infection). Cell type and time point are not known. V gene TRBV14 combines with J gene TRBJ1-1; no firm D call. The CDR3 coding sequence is TGTGCCAGCAGCCCAGTACTGTCAGGAGTTGAAGCTTTCTTT. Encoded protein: CASSPVLSGVEAFF. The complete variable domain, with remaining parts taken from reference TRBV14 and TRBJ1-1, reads EAGVTQFPSHSVIEKGQTVTLRCDPISGHDNLYWYRRVMGKEIKFLLHFVKESKQDESGMPNNRFLAERTGGTYSTLKVQPAELEDSGVYFCASSPVLSGVEAFFGQGTRLTVV.